This note documents a single T cell receptor beta chain sequence. The data were obtained in a study of blood T cells in healthy people across ages. Study information: About one barcoded TCR beta cDNA was captured per two T cells.

Germline values: CDR1 SGHAT, CDR2 FQNNGV. The CDR3 length is 13 residues. Trimming removed 7 bases from V and 7 bases from J, with 16 bases in between. Next came a second PCR, run for roughly 7 to 12 cycles, which used a sample-barcoded 5' primer along with a J-beta primer mix. TCRdb called the 5' RACE reads again in MiXCR, with one record for every CDR3 protein. Found here are roughly 1,700,000 distinct CDR3 sequences, 28% of them singletons; the top ten hold 7% to 9%. The rearrangement uses TRBV11-2 and TRBJ1-2; D is perhaps TRBD1 (6 bases). The sample consisted of blood. The clonotype was recovered from a young woman in good health. DNA for the CDR3: TGTGCCAGCACCTCGGGGGGCACGGCTGGCTACACCTTC. Amino acids: CASTSGGTAGYTF.